This T cell receptor beta chain emerged from a study of T cell repertoires in ileal Crohn's disease. Across the whole study: At postoperative colonoscopy, neoterminal ileum biopsies were taken as M6.

In the case of this clone: Its specificity is not known.

Each sample's TCRB immunosequencing used about 0.5 micrograms of biopsy DNA. Clones were read by immunoSEQ multiplex PCR, and TCRdb kept only the in-frame ones, dropping some. The sample contains around 710 clones, under 95% of which appear only once. Study-wide findings and caveats: The median delay to postoperative endoscopy was 6 to 7 months.

As for time point: neoterminal ileum biopsy at postoperative endoscopy, about 6 months after surgery. This TCR was sampled from an adult with Crohn's disease. The specimen was ileal tissue.

In DNA, the CDR3 is TGTGCCAGCTCCTCGGGTGACTATGGCTACACCTTC. It is translated as CASSSGDYGYTF. The genes are TRBV18 and TRBJ1-2; no definite D call. The V and J ends lost 6 bases and 3 bases respectively, with 8 bases between them. In germline, CDR1 is KGHSH, CDR2 LQKENI. This CDR3 region has 12 residues.